This T cell receptor beta chain was profiled in a study of T cell repertoires in cytomegalovirus infection. The table lists this clonotype with a count of one. Its antigen is not known. CDR1 and CDR2 (germline): KGHSH, LQKENI. This CDR3 region has 14 residues. Trimming removed 4 bases from V and 6 bases from J, with 13 bases in between. Findings and caveats of the study: Carriage of CMV together with the relevant HLA was identifiable through cumulative public TCR beta family frequency. HLA-C-restricted CMV-specific TCR beta clonotypes were dominant in the ex vivo response.

MiXCR was run by TCRdb on the reads, yielding one entry per CDR3 protein. The sample has fewer than 650,000 distinct CDR3 sequences, 40% seen once. This specimen consisted of cultured PBMCs, obtained from culture after CMV antigen stimulation. The receptor was isolated from a human donor in good health (CMV status not recorded). Some clones in this sample may be carry-over from other donors' samples. The gene calls are TRBV18 and TRBJ1-5; possible D gene TRBD1, 6 bases. This CDR3 reads CASSHRQETQPQHF. DNA of the CDR3: TGTGCCAGCTCACATAGACAGGAGACTCAGCCCCAGCATTTT.